These 32 T cell receptor beta chains were sequenced from one sample in a study of T-cell reconstitution after alpha-beta-depleted transplantation in children. Library preparation (for TCRbeta) was performed with unique molecular identifiers. TCRdb used MiXCR to reprocess the PCR reads, holding one entry per CDR3 protein. The sample contains roughly 610,000 distinct CDR3 sequences, roughly a tenth of which appear only once. Sample: PBMCs from the stem cell graft donor, taken from the stem cell graft. The receptors were gathered from a human donor who donated a stem cell graft to a child with acute myeloid leukemia.

This clonotype was seen more than once but under ten times. The chain couples TRBV15 to TRBJ2-2; D is ambiguous. This CDR3 contains 16 residues. Germline CDR1 reads LNHNV; CDR2 reads YYDKDF (reference sequence). The V gene lost 0 bases and the J gene lost 8 bases, with 16 bases spanning the gap. Here the CDR3 DNA reads TGTGCCACCAGCAGAGATCAGTCGGTAGCTGGGGGGGAGCTGTTTTTT. It translates to CATSRDQSVAGGELFF.

This clonotype was detected only a few times. The chain couples TRBV21-1 to TRBJ1-1. TRBV21-1 represents a pseudogene. The CDR3 length is 14 residues. As DNA, the CDR3 is TGTGCCAGCAGCGAGAGGGATTTGAACACTGAAGCTTTCTTT. It yields the protein CASSERDLNTEAFF.

This clonotype has a handful of counts. The chain has TRBV5-1 and TRBJ2-1; D perhaps matches TRBD2 (6 bases). Per the germline V gene, CDR1 is SGHRS and CDR2 is YFSETQ. This CDR3 spans 14 amino acids. V was clipped by 8 bases and J by 8 bases, with 20 bases between them. As DNA, the CDR3 is TGCGCCAGTAGGCCGGACTATTCTAGCGATGAGCAGTTCTTC. The encoded protein is CASRPDYSSDEQFF. Filled out from reference TRBV5-1 and TRBJ2-1, the complete variable domain reads KAGVTQTPRYLIKTRGQQVTLSCSPISGHRSVSWYQQTPGQGLQFLFEYFSETQRNKGNFPGRFSGRQFSNSRSEMNVSTLELGDSALYLCASRPDYSSDEQFFGPGTRLTVL.

The chain carries TRBV9 and TRBJ2-7, with TRBD2 matching over 10 bases. The germline V gene encodes CDR1 SGDLS and CDR2 YYNGEE. This CDR3 contains 16 residues. The ends lost 0 bases at V and 0 bases at J; junction bases unmatched: 3. CDR3 bases: TGTGCCAGCAGCGTAGGTAGCGGGAGGACCTCCTACGAGCAGTACTTC. It specifies CASSVGSGRTSYEQYF.

The chain has TRBV28 and TRBJ1-4, with D unclear. The CDR3 contains 16 residues. Germline-derived CDR1 and CDR2 are MDHEN and SYDVKM. Trimming left V 7 bases short and J 0 bases short, with 15 bases between. This CDR3 is CASNIKTGPTNEKLFF. CDR3 bases: TGTGCCAGCAATATCAAAACGGGCCCAACTAATGAAAAACTGTTTTTT.

In its sample, this clonotype was seen a few times. The J gene is TRBJ2-1, the V gene TRBV29-1; TRBD2 matches 10 bases. The J segment lost 5 bases and the V segment lost 5 bases, leaving 3 bases of the junction unmatched. The CDR3 is made up of 13 amino acids. The germline gives CDR1 SQVTM, CDR2 ANQGSEA. The CDR3 nucleotides read TGCAGCGTTAGCGGGAGGGCCAACAATGAGCAGTTCTTC. As protein: CSVSGRANNEQFF.

This clonotype was recorded at least ten times. The chain carries TRBV12-3 or TRBV12-4 and TRBJ2-1, with D uncertain. The CDR3 consists of 12 residues. Trimming pared 2 bases from V and 6 bases from J, leaving 5 bases between. CDR3 amino acids: CASSLFSNEQFF. As DNA, the CDR3 is TGTGCCAGCAGTTTATTTTCCAATGAGCAGTTCTTC.

In its sample, this clonotype was seen a few times. V is TRBV7-2 and J is TRBJ2-7, with D possibly TRBD1 on 6 matching bases. V lost 1 base and J lost 6, with 13 bases in between. There are 14 residues in the CDR3. Germline V lookup: CDR1 SGHTA, CDR2 FQGNSA. The CDR3 here is CASSLVWGQGEQYF. The CDR3 region has the DNA TGTGCCAGCAGCTTAGTCTGGGGGCAGGGCGAGCAGTACTTC.

This clonotype was seen repeatedly, ten times or more. The chain employs TRBV10-3 and TRBJ2-1; D remains unclear. The germline CDR1 and CDR2 sequences are ENHRY and SYGVKD. The germline V and J ends were trimmed by 4 bases and 9 bases, with 13 bases remaining between them. The CDR3 consists of 13 residues. The CDR3 bases are TGTGCCATCAGTGTCTCCTTAGACTTTGAGCAGTTCTTC. It is translated as CAISVSLDFEQFF.

In its sample, this clonotype was seen many times. The gene calls are TRBV15 and TRBJ2-3; 7 nucleotides agree with TRBD2. V lost 1 base, J lost 5 bases, and 6 bases stayed unmatched. This CDR3 spans 15 amino acids. Germline CDR1 reads LNHNV; CDR2 reads YYDKDF (reference sequence). The DNA for the CDR3 is TGTGCCACCAGCAGAGGCGGGAGAGAGATAGATACGCAGTATTTT. It specifies CATSRGGREIDTQYF.

This clonotype was counted only a few times. J is TRBJ2-1 and V is TRBV7-6; D is possibly TRBD2 (6 bases). Trimming took 1 base from V and 7 from J, leaving 11 bases between them. Germline values: CDR1 SGHVS, CDR2 FNYEAQ. This CDR3 is built from 14 residues. The CDR3 DNA reads TGTGCCAGCAGCTTAGTTTTCGGGAGAAATGAGCAGTTCTTC. Protein product: CASSLVFGRNEQFF. The full variable domain, with the rest looked up from reference TRBV7-6 and TRBJ2-1, is GAGVSQSPRYKVTKRGQDVALRCDPISGHVSLYWYRQALGQGPEFLTYFNYEAQQDKSGLPNDRFSAERPEGSISTLTIQRTEQRDSAMYRCASSLVFGRNEQFFGPGTRLTVL.

This clonotype has ten or more counts. The chain recombines TRBV12-3 or TRBV12-4 with TRBJ2-3; D is unresolved. Trimming pared 3 bases from V and 2 bases from J, leaving 12 bases between. There are 15 residues in the CDR3. CDR3 region: CASSLVGWATDTQYF. As DNA, the CDR3 is TGTGCCAGCAGTTTGGTGGGATGGGCCACAGATACGCAGTATTTT.

This clonotype occurred many times. J is TRBJ1-1 and V is TRBV12-3 or TRBV12-4; a weak D match, TRBD1 (5 bases). The CDR3 runs 11 residues. V lost 3 bases to trimming and J lost 8 bases, with 7 bases between them. CDR3 DNA sequence: TGTGCCAGCAGTTTCAGGGAAGAAGCTTTCTTT. Translating gives CASSFREEAFF.

This clonotype was counted at least ten times. The genes are TRBV5-1 and TRBJ2-3; 7 positions match TRBD2. The CDR3 consists of 15 residues. CDR1 SGHRS and CDR2 YFSETQ come from the germline V gene. J was trimmed by 3 bases and V by 0 bases; bases with no gene match: 4. This chain's CDR3 is CASSLGLAPTDTQYF. The CDR3 region has the DNA TGCGCCAGCAGCTTGGGACTAGCCCCGACAGATACGCAGTATTTT.

This clonotype was recorded at least ten times. The genes are TRBV6-1 and TRBJ2-7; 10 bases are shared with TRBD2. Losses at the gene ends were 5 bases for V and 4 bases for J; bases not matched to a gene: 14. Germline V lookup: CDR1 MNHNS, CDR2 SASEGT. The CDR3 extends over 17 amino acids. The CDR3 DNA is TGTGCCAGCAGTCGTAACCCCTGGACTAGCGGAGGATACGAGCAGTACTTC. Translated, it gives CASSRNPWTSGGYEQYF.

This chain joins TRBV10-3 and TRBJ2-1; 8 positions match TRBD2. The CDR3 length is 19 residues. Germline CDR1 ENHRY, CDR2 SYGVKD. The J segment lost 2 bases and the V segment lost 7 bases, leaving 19 bases of the junction unmatched. The CDR3 sequence: CAINSRDTETSAAYNEQFF. CDR3 nucleotide sequence: TGTGCCATCAATTCCCGGGACACCGAGACTAGCGCGGCCTACAATGAGCAGTTCTTC.

This clonotype was seen repeatedly, ten times or more. The rearrangement uses TRBV6-5 and TRBJ2-2; 8 bases are shared with TRBD1. From germline, CDR1 is MNHEY and CDR2 SVGAGI. This CDR3 is built from 15 residues. Trimming at V came to 2 bases and at J to 7 bases, leaving 6 bases not matched to a gene. The CDR3 sequence: CASSYDRGGDGELFF. For the CDR3, the DNA is TGTGCCAGCAGTTACGACAGGGGAGGTGACGGGGAGCTGTTTTTT.

The table lists this clonotype with a few counts. This chain links TRBV20-1 with TRBJ1-5, with D possibly being TRBD1 (5 bases). The CDR3 is made up of 14 amino acids. Trimming pared 6 bases from V and 2 bases from J, leaving 14 bases between. Germline V gene data show CDR1 as DFQATT and CDR2 as SNEGSKA (reference sequence). The CDR3 DNA sequence: TGCAGTGCCGACGTTGCCAGGGGCAATCAGCCCCAGCATTTT. Translation: CSADVARGNQPQHF.

This clonotype was found a few times. The chain joins TRBV3-1 to TRBJ2-7; D is unresolved. V was shortened by 6 bases and J by 7 bases, with 13 bases between the two germline ends. The CDR3 totals 12 residues. Germline V CDR1 and CDR2: LGHDT, YNNKEL (reference sequence). CDR3 nucleotide sequence: TGTGCCAGCAGAGCAAAGACGGAGGAGCAGTACTTC. It encodes CASRAKTEEQYF.

This clonotype was detected ten times or more. V is TRBV6-1 and J is TRBJ2-3; 16 bases line up with TRBD2. Germline CDR1 reads MNHNS; CDR2 reads SASEGT. Trimming cost V 5 bases and J 9 bases; bases outside gene matches: 14. CDR3 size: 18 residues. The chain's CDR3 is CASSKGLAGGLSPGTQYF. The CDR3 DNA reads TGTGCCAGCAGTAAGGGACTAGCGGGAGGGCTCAGCCCCGGAACGCAGTATTTT.

CDR3 sequence reads: CSVEGGGLAGGAYEQYF. The DNA of the CDR3 is TGCAGCGTTGAAGGCGGGGGACTAGCGGGGGGTGCCTACGAGCAGTACTTC. The V call is TRBV29-1, the J call TRBJ2-7, with TRBD2 matching 15 bases. Germline-derived CDR1 and CDR2 are SQVTM and ANQGSEA. The V and J ends lost 1 base and 2 bases, in that order; junction bases with no gene match: 6. The length of the CDR3 is 17 residues.

This clonotype has more than one count but fewer than ten. The chain couples TRBV12-3 or TRBV12-4 to TRBJ1-1; 7 bases are a match to TRBD1. The CDR3 spans 14 residues. The V gene end was trimmed by 3 bases and the J gene end by 2 bases; junction bases not matched to a gene: 3. As DNA, the CDR3 is TGTGCCAGCAGTTTTAACAGGGGAAACACTGAAGCTTTCTTT. Translating gives CASSFNRGNTEAFF.

There are many counts of this clonotype. This sequence joins TRBV12-3 or TRBV12-4 and TRBJ2-6; tentatively, D is TRBD2 (5 bases). This CDR3 has 17 amino acids. V was trimmed by 3 bases and J by 0 bases, leaving 12 bases between them. CDR3 bases: TGTGCCAGCAGTTTTGCCGGGATCCGCTCTGGGGCCAACGTCCTGACTTTC. Translation gives CASSFAGIRSGANVLTF.

V gene TRBV29-1 combines with J gene TRBJ1-5; maybe TRBD1 (5 bases). The CDR3 length is 13 residues. The V and J ends lost 2 bases and 4 bases respectively, with 9 bases between them. Germline V lookup: CDR1 SQVTM, CDR2 ANQGSEA. CDR3: CSVEFGANQPQHF. The CDR3, as DNA: TGCAGCGTTGAATTCGGGGCTAATCAGCCCCAGCATTTT.

The chain recombines TRBV20-1 with TRBJ2-7, with 9 positions matching TRBD2. There are 15 residues in the CDR3. From germline, CDR1 is DFQATT and CDR2 SNEGSKA (reference sequence). The V and J ends lost 3 bases and 0 bases, in that order; junction bases with no gene match: 6. DNA for the CDR3: TGCAGTGCTAGGGTGGCAGCGGGAGGCTCCTACGAGCAGTACTTC. This codes for CSARVAAGGSYEQYF.

The chain is built from TRBV3-1 and TRBJ2-7; TRBD2 aligns across 7 bases. Germline loops: CDR1 LGHDT, CDR2 YNNKEL (reference sequence). The ends lost 5 bases at V and 5 bases at J; junction bases unmatched: 6. The CDR3 is 13 residues long. The DNA for the CDR3 is TGTGCCAGCAGCTTCACGGGAGGCCACGAGCAGTACTTC. It codes for CASSFTGGHEQYF.

This clonotype has ten or more counts. The J gene is TRBJ2-3, the V gene TRBV20-1; 9 nucleotides line up with TRBD1. Germline lookup yields CDR1 DFQATT and CDR2 SNEGSKA (reference sequence). V lost 3 bases, J lost 3 bases, and 10 bases stayed unmatched. This CDR3 comprises 16 residues. The CDR3 reads CSASLKGQGITDTQYF. In DNA, the CDR3 is TGCAGTGCTAGCCTCAAAGGACAGGGGATTACAGATACGCAGTATTTT.

The CDR3 nucleotides read TGCGCCAGCAGCTTACCTGGACTAGCGGGTTCCTACGAGCAGTACTTC. The encoded protein is CASSLPGLAGSYEQYF. V gene TRBV5-1 combines with J gene TRBJ2-7; 11 nucleotides match TRBD2. Trimming removed 2 bases from V and 1 base from J; junction bases left unmatched: 5. The CDR3 loop spans 16 amino acids. Germline V gene sequence: CDR1 SGHRS, CDR2 YFSETQ.

V is TRBV7-2 and J is TRBJ2-3; D may be TRBD1 (6 bases). CDR1 is SGHTA, CDR2 FQGNSA, per germline. CDR3 length equals 15 residues. Trimming took 5 bases from V and 4 from J, leaving 16 bases between them. The CDR3 DNA sequence: TGTGCCAGCAGCGTACAGGTCAGGGGCCCAGATACGCAGTATTTT. Its protein is CASSVQVRGPDTQYF.

The sample holds many counts of this clonotype. The chain uses TRBV28 and TRBJ2-7; D perhaps matches TRBD2 (5 bases). Trimming took off 6 bases at V and 5 bases at J, with 14 bases between the two ends. This CDR3 has 13 residues. Germline loops: CDR1 MDHEN, CDR2 SYDVKM. The CDR3 nucleotides read TGTGCCAGCAGCCTTACAGCGGCGAACGAGCAGTACTTC. Residues: CASSLTAANEQYF.

This clonotype was counted a few times. The chain uses TRBV9 and TRBJ2-2; 11 nucleotides align to TRBD2. The V gene end was trimmed by 4 bases and the J gene end by 7 bases; junction bases not matched to a gene: 6. There are 15 residues in the CDR3. The germline V gene encodes CDR1 SGDLS and CDR2 YYNGEE. This CDR3 is CASSTTSGIGGELFF. The CDR3 DNA reads TGTGCCAGCAGCACGACTAGCGGGATCGGCGGGGAGCTGTTTTTT.

This clonotype was picked up a small number of times. V gene TRBV30 combines with J gene TRBJ1-5; no firm D call. CDR1 and CDR2 from the germline V gene are GTSNPN and SVGIG (reference sequence). V lost 8 bases, J lost 1 base, and 12 bases lay in between. CDR3 size: 13 residues. This CDR3 is CAARPGSNQPQHF. The DNA for the CDR3 is TGTGCCGCCCGTCCGGGCAGCAATCAGCCCCAGCATTTT. Variable domain in full (rest from reference TRBV30 and TRBJ1-5): SQTIHQWPATLVQPVGSPLSLECTVEGTSNPNLYWYRQAAGRGLQLLFYSVGIGQISSEVPQNLSASRPQDRQFILSSKKLLLSDSGFYLCAARPGSNQPQHFGDGTRLSIL.